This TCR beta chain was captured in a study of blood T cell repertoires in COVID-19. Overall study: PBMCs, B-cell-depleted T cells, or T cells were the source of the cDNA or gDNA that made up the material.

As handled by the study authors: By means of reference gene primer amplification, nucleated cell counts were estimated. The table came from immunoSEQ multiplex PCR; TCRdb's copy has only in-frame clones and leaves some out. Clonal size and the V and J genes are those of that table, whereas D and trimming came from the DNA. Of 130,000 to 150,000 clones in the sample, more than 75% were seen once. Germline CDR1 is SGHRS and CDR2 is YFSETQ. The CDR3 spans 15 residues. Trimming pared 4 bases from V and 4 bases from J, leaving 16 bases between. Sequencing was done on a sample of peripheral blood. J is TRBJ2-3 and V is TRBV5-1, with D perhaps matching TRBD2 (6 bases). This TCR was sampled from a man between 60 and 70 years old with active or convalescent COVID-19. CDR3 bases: TGCGCCAGCAGCCAGCACGGGGGAGCTTCAGATACGCAGTATTTT. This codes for CASSQHGGASDTQYF.